Listed below are T cell receptor beta chains from one sample, sequenced in a study of T cell responses to AZD1222 COVID-19 vaccine. Produced via immunoSEQ multiplex PCR; TCRdb's table is partial and in-frame only. The sample consists of 100,000 to 120,000 clones, around nine tenths of them appearing once. The sequencing here drew on peripheral blood, taken 28 days after the second AZD1222 dose. The receptors were gathered from an adult who received the AZD1222 COVID-19 vaccine. Each CDR3 is given with its conserved first and last residue. A D gene is named only where the DNA matches it firmly. A row's size may be missing; if present it is once, few, many or a size class.

>.|TRBD2|TRBJ2-3|TRBV2
TGTGCCAGCACGAAAGCGGGGTTCACAGATACGCAGTATTTT
CASTKAGFTDTQYF
>.|.|TRBJ1-2|TRBV7-2
TGTGCCAGCAGCGCATTGGGGGGATTATTCTATGGCTACACCTTC
CASSALGGLFYGYTF
>.|TRBD2|TRBJ2-3|TRBV6-5
TGTGCCGGGACTAGCGGGAGGGCGGATACGCAGTATTTT
CAGTSGRADTQYF
>.|TRBD1|TRBJ1-1|TRBV27
TGTGCCAGCAGTCCCTGGGACAGGAGTAACACTGAAGCTTTCTTT
CASSPWDRSNTEAFF
>once|TRBD2|TRBJ2-3|TRBV29-1
TGCAGCGTTGAAGGGACTAGCGGATCCACAGATACGCAGTATTTT
CSVEGTSGSTDTQYF
>.|.|TRBJ2-3|TRBV28
TGTGCCAGCAGTCTACAGGTCACCACAGATACGCAGTATTTT
CASSLQVTTDTQYF
>.|TRBD1|TRBJ1-2|TRBV5-6
TGTGCCAGCAGTTCTTATGATTTACAGGGGGCGGATGGCTACACCTTC
CASSSYDLQGADGYTF
>.|.|TRBJ1-2|TRBV4-1
TGCGCCAGCAGCCAAGGACGAGTTCGTAACTATGGCTACACCTTC
CASSQGRVRNYGYTF
>.|.|TRBJ2-1|TRBV7-6
TGTGCCAGCAGCTTAGCGCCTAGGGCTGAGCAGTTCTTC
CASSLAPRAEQFF
>.|TRBD2|TRBJ2-1|TRBV6-4
TGTGCCAGCAGTGACACCCCAAGACTAGCGGGAGTTTTGGGTGAGCAGTTCTTC
CASSDTPRLAGVLGEQFF
>.|.|TRBJ2-5|TRBV19
TGTGCCAGTAGCAACTATCAAGAGACCCAGTACTTC
CASSNYQETQYF
>.|.|TRBJ1-2|TRBV21-1
TGTGCCAGCAGCTCCCCGGGATTATTAAATCGAGGCTACACCTTC
CASSSPGLLNRGYTF
>few|.|TRBJ2-2|TRBV7-3
TGTGCCAGCAGCCCAACGACGGCCCCCGGGGAGCTGTTTTTT
CASSPTTAPGELFF
>.|TRBD1|TRBJ2-4|TRBV5-1
TGCGCCAGCAGCTCGACAGGGTTAGCCAAAAACATTCAGTACTTC
CASSSTGLAKNIQYF
>.|TRBD1|TRBJ1-5|TRBV19
TGTGCCAGTGGACAGGGGGGAAATCAGCCCCAGCATTTT
CASGQGGNQPQHF
>.|.|TRBJ2-2|TRBV7-7
TGTGCCAGCAGCTCTGACAGACCGAACACCGGGGAGCTGTTTTTT
CASSSDRPNTGELFF
>once|TRBD2|TRBJ2-3|TRBV5-4
TGTGCCAGCAGCTTGGCCGGGGGGATAGATACGCAGTATTTT
CASSLAGGIDTQYF
>.|.|TRBJ2-7|TRBV12-3/TRBV12-4
TGTGCCAGCAGGAAACAGAGCTCCTACGAGCAGTACTTC
CASRKQSSYEQYF
>.|.|TRBJ2-6|TRBV15
TGTGCCACCAGCGTCTCCGCTGGGGCCAACGTCCTGACTTTC
CATSVSAGANVLTF
>.|TRBD1|TRBJ1-1|TRBV10-3
TGTGCCATCAGTACTTACGGGACAGGGGGCGATGGAGGGATTGAAGCTTTCTTT
CAISTYGTGGDGGIEAFF
>.|TRBD1|TRBJ2-6|TRBV6-4
TGTGCCAGCAGTACCGGGACAGGGAGGCCTGGGGCCAACGTCCTGACTTTC
CASSTGTGRPGANVLTF
>.|.|TRBJ2-2|TRBV25-1
TGTGCCAGCAGTGAAGCACAGACGAACACCGGGGAGCTGTTTTTT
CASSEAQTNTGELFF
>.|TRBD1|TRBJ1-2|TRBV6-5
TGTGCCAGCAGTTACTCAACAGGGGGTTCCTATGGCTACACCTTC
CASSYSTGGSYGYTF
>.|.|TRBJ2-1|TRBV19
TGTGCCAGTAGTGCTCCGGGGTACAATGAGCAGTTCTTC
CASSAPGYNEQFF
>once|TRBD2|TRBJ2-3|TRBV5-1
TGCGCCAGCAGTGCAGAGGGGGCTAGCGGGGTGATTAGCACAGATACGCAGTATTTT
CASSAEGASGVISTDTQYF
>.|.|TRBJ2-2|TRBV7-9
TGTGCCTGCAGAGAGAACGGGCTGCCCGGGGAGCTGTTTTTT
CACRENGLPGELFF
>once|.|TRBJ1-4|TRBV2
TGTGCCAGCATTCCTACTCCAGGCGCTAATGAAAAACTGTTTTTT
CASIPTPGANEKLFF
>.|TRBD1|TRBJ1-3|TRBV5-1
TGCGCCAGCAGCTTGGAGGGGGCAGGGTTTGGAGGAAACACCATATATTTT
CASSLEGAGFGGNTIYF
>.|TRBD1|TRBJ1-2|TRBV5-1
TGCGCCAGCAGCCAAGGACAGGGGACCCTCTATGGCTACACCTTC
CASSQGQGTLYGYTF